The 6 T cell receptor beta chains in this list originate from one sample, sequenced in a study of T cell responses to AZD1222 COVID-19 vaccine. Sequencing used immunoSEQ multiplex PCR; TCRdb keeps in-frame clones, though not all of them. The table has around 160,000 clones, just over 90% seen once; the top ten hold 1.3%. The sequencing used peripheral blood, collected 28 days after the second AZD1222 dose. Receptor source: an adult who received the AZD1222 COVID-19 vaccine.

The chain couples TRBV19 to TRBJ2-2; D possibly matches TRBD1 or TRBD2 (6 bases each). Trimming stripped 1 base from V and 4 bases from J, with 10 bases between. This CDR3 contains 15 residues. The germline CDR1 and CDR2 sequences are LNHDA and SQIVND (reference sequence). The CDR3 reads CASSIVGGATGELFF. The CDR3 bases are TGTGCCAGTAGTATAGTGGGGGGCGCCACCGGGGAGCTGTTTTTT.

CDR3: CASSSLPGQPGGEKLFF. The CDR3 DNA is TGTGCCAGCAGCTCTCTCCCGGGACAACCAGGTGGTGAAAAACTGTTTTTT. The gene calls are TRBV6-2 or TRBV6-3 and TRBJ1-4, with D tentatively TRBD1 (6 bases). The CDR3 totals 17 residues. Looked up from germline, CDR1 is MNHEY and CDR2 is SVGEGT. V lost 6 bases and J lost 7, with 24 bases in between.

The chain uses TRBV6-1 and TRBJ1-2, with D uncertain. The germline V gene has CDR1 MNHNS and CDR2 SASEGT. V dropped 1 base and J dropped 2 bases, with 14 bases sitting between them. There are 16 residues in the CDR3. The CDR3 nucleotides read TGTGCCAGCAGTGAAGAGCATCTGGTCAGAAACTATGGCTACACCTTC. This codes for CASSEEHLVRNYGYTF.

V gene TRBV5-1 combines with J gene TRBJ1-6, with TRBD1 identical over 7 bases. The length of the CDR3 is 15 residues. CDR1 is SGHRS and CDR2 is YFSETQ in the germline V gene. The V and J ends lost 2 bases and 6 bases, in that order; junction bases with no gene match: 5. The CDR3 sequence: CASSFKTGTNSPLHF. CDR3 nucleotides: TGCGCCAGCAGCTTCAAGACAGGGACTAATTCACCCCTCCACTTT.

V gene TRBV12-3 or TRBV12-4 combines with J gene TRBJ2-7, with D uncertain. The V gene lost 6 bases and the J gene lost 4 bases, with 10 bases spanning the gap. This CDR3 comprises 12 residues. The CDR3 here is CASSTSTYEQYF. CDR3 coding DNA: TGTGCCAGCAGCACTTCCACATACGAGCAGTACTTC.

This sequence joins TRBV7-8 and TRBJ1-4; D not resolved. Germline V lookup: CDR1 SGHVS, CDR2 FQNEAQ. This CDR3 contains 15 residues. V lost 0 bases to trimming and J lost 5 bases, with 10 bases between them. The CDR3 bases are TGTGCCAGCAGCTTAGCAGGCCAGCTAAATGAAAAACTGTTTTTT. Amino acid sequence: CASSLAGQLNEKLFF.